This entry lists 23 T cell receptor beta chains sequenced from one sample in a study of shared clonotypes between healthy human individuals. Sequenced by immunoSEQ multiplex PCR; TCRdb stores in-frame clones only, minus some. The table lists 950,000 to 1,300,000 clones, roughly 80% of them singletons. Specimen: memory CD4+ T cells sorted from blood. Documented subset: CD45RA-negative fraction. The origin of the receptors is a man aged 18 to 30 in good health.

Only a few counts were recorded for this clone. This rearrangement joins TRBV10-2 to TRBJ1-1, with D possibly TRBD1 on 6 matching bases. The germline V gene has CDR1 WSHSY and CDR2 SAAADI. This CDR3 region has 14 residues. Between the trimmed V and J ends, which lost 2 bases and 2 bases, there was a span of 9 bases. The CDR3 DNA is TGCGCCAGCAGTGAGACCAGGGGCAACACTGAAGCTTTCTTT. This gives the protein CASSETRGNTEAFF.

V and J are TRBV6-5 and TRBJ2-3, with 7 nucleotides matching TRBD2. The CDR3 covers 13 residues. Looked up from germline, CDR1 is MNHEY and CDR2 is SVGAGI. V gave up 6 bases and J gave up 6 bases; unmatched junction bases: 6. CDR3 in DNA: TGTGCCAGCAGCAGGGAACTAGCGGATACGCAGTATTTT. Translated: CASSRELADTQYF.

The V and J genes are TRBV5-8 and TRBJ1-1; D is unclear. The CDR3 is made up of 16 amino acids. CDR1 and CDR2 (germline): SGHTS, YDEGEE. The germline V and J ends were trimmed by 0 bases and 10 bases, with 22 bases remaining between them. The CDR3 region has the DNA TGTGCCAGCAGCTTGGGGCAGGCGAGGACCACGCCGGGAGCTTTCTTT. Translated: CASSLGQARTTPGAFF.

The chain couples TRBV2 to TRBJ2-7; maybe TRBD2 (6 bases). The germline gives CDR1 SNHLY, CDR2 FYNNEI. The CDR3 consists of 14 residues. Trimming removed 10 bases at V and 0 bases at J, with 16 bases between. CDR3 in amino acids: CATQTGLSSYEQYF. The CDR3 coding sequence is TGTGCCACCCAGACGGGACTGAGCTCCTACGAGCAGTACTTC.

This clone was seen only a few times. This chain links TRBV11-3 with TRBJ2-7; possible D gene TRBD1, 6 bases. Germline CDR1 is SGHNT and CDR2 is YENEEA. The V gene lost 6 bases and the J gene lost 2 bases, with 11 bases spanning the gap. This CDR3 comprises 13 residues. The CDR3 sequence: CASSRDNPYEQYF. CDR3 nucleotide sequence: TGTGCCAGCAGTCGGGACAACCCCTACGAGCAGTACTTC.

The J gene is TRBJ1-2, the V gene TRBV29-1; 8 bases align to TRBD1. Trimming cost V 3 bases and J 8 bases; bases outside gene matches: 5. This CDR3 comprises 12 residues. Germline CDR1 and CDR2: SQVTM and ANQGSEA. For the CDR3, the DNA is TGCAGCGTTGAGAGGACAGGGCGCGGCTACACCTTC. Protein: CSVERTGRGYTF.

This clone turned up a few times. Other DNA sequences from this sample encode an identical CDR3 as well. V is TRBV5-1 and J is TRBJ1-4; perhaps TRBD1 as D (5 bases). Germline CDR1 SGHRS, CDR2 YFSETQ. This CDR3 comprises 14 residues. V dropped 0 bases and J dropped 4 bases, with 7 bases sitting between them. For the CDR3, the DNA is TGCGCCAGCAGCTTGGGACAGTATAATGAAAAACTGTTTTTT. As protein: CASSLGQYNEKLFF.

The chain carries TRBV4-2 and TRBJ2-7; D is unclear. Looked up from germline, CDR1 is LGHNA and CDR2 is YNFKEQ. The CDR3 has 15 amino acids. Trimming took off 2 bases at V and 1 base at J, with 12 bases between the two ends. CDR3: CASSQTDRGSYEQYF. For the CDR3, the DNA is TGTGCCAGCAGCCAAACCGACCGTGGATCCTACGAGCAGTACTTC.

Ten or more counts support this clone. The chain carries TRBV5-1 and TRBJ2-2; D unclear. Germline-derived CDR1 and CDR2 are SGHRS and YFSETQ. This CDR3 spans 15 amino acids. Trimming stripped 4 bases from V and 2 bases from J, with 12 bases between. The CDR3 DNA reads as TGCGCCAGCAGCCCACGGGCAGGTAACACCGGGGAGCTGTTTTTT. Translating gives CASSPRAGNTGELFF.

The chain is built from TRBV30 and TRBJ2-3, with TRBD1 identical over 9 bases. From germline, CDR1 is GTSNPN and CDR2 SVGIG (reference sequence). Germline trimming cut 7 bases from V and 0 bases from J; bases unmatched to any gene: 11. CDR3 length: 16 residues. In nucleotides, the CDR3 is TGTGCCTTTGGGCAAACAGGGGGCATGAGCACAGATACGCAGTATTTT. It is translated as CAFGQTGGMSTDTQYF.

The rearrangement uses TRBV5-4 and TRBJ2-7; D may match TRBD1 or TRBD2 (6 bases each). V lost 4 bases and J 1 base, leaving 27 bases between the germline ends. From germline, CDR1 is SGHNT and CDR2 YYREEE (reference sequence). The CDR3 is 19 amino acids. The CDR3 loop is CASSKGGQGKVSLSYEQYF. Here the CDR3 DNA reads TGTGCCAGCAGCAAAGGGGGGCAGGGAAAAGTTTCGTTATCCTACGAGCAGTACTTC.

This clone was recorded at least ten times. The chain employs TRBV5-1 and TRBJ2-2, with a possible D match to TRBD2 (5 bases). The CDR3 is 14 residues long. V was clipped by 3 bases and J by 8 bases, with 14 bases between them. Germline V gives CDR1 SGHRS, CDR2 YFSETQ. The CDR3 DNA follows: TGCGCCAGCAGCTCCACGGCGGAGGCTGGGGAGCTGTTTTTT. This translates into CASSSTAEAGELFF.

V is TRBV7-2 and J is TRBJ2-3; D is possibly TRBD2 (5 bases). The CDR3 covers 14 residues. The V gene's germline CDR1 is SGHTA and CDR2 FQGNSA. The V end was cut by 4 bases, the J end by 3 bases, with 11 bases between. CDR3 region: CASSSLRRTDTQYF. The DNA of the CDR3 is TGTGCCAGCAGCTCACTAAGGAGGACAGATACGCAGTATTTT.

V usage is TRBV7-9 and J usage is TRBJ1-2, with 8 bases that match TRBD1. Trimming cost V 3 bases and J 5 bases; bases outside gene matches: 5. CDR3 length: 14 residues. CDR1 and CDR2 from the germline V gene are SEHNR and FQNEAQ (reference sequence). In DNA form, the CDR3 reads TGTGCCAGCAGCTTTTTAGACAGGGGATATGGCTACACCTTC. Translated: CASSFLDRGYGYTF.

This chain connects TRBV5-6 to TRBJ2-3; TRBD1 might be the D (5 bases). The germline gives CDR1 SGHDT, CDR2 YYEEEE. The V end lost 0 bases, the J end lost 3 bases, and 11 bases lay between the germline ends. The CDR3 spans 15 residues. The CDR3 region has the DNA TGTGCCAGCAGCTTGGGCAGGGAAAGGACAGATACGCAGTATTTT. Amino acid sequence: CASSLGRERTDTQYF. The entire variable domain, with the rest obtained from reference TRBV5-6 and TRBJ2-3, is as follows: DAGVTQSPTHLIKTRGQQVTLRCSPKSGHDTVSWYQQALGQGPQFIFQYYEEEERQRGNFPDRFSGHQFPNYSSELNVNALLLGDSALYLCASSLGRERTDTQYFGPGTRLTVL.

This clone was picked up a small number of times. The chain recombines TRBV10-1 with TRBJ2-3; a weak D match, TRBD2 (5 bases). This CDR3 is 15 amino acids long. Germline V gives CDR1 WNHNN, CDR2 SYGVQD (reference sequence). The V and J ends lost 0 bases and 1 base respectively, with 8 bases between them. In DNA, the CDR3 is TGCGCCAGCAGTGAGTCGATTAGCGGCACAGATACGCAGTATTTT. It codes for CASSESISGTDTQYF.

The V and J genes are TRBV11-3 and TRBJ2-7; TRBD1 is a possible D gene (6 bases). The CDR3 has 19 amino acids. From germline, CDR1 is SGHNT and CDR2 YENEEA. V was clipped by 1 base and J by 3 bases, with 25 bases between them. The CDR3 coding sequence is TGTGCCAGCAGCTTAGCTTCCTGTATCTCCGGGACACCAGGCTACGAGCAGTACTTC. Its protein is CASSLASCISGTPGYEQYF.

The chain carries TRBV5-4 and TRBJ2-5, with D perhaps matching TRBD1 (6 bases). V was clipped by 4 bases and J by 2 bases, with 12 bases between them. CDR1 and CDR2 (germline): SGHNT, YYREEE (reference sequence). This CDR3 has 14 amino acids. In DNA form, the CDR3 reads TGTGCCAGCAGCCCCGGGACATTACAAGAGACCCAGTACTTC. Its protein is CASSPGTLQETQYF.

This chain uses TRBV18 with TRBJ2-1; D ambiguous. Per germline, CDR1 KGHSH and CDR2 LQKENI. The V end lost 0 bases, the J end lost 8 bases, and 8 bases lay between the germline ends. The CDR3 runs to 13 residues. The CDR3 coding sequence is TGTGCCAGCTCACCACCGACCCGAGATGAGCAGTTCTTC. Its protein product is CASSPPTRDEQFF. Full variable domain (outside the CDR3, taken from reference TRBV18 and TRBJ2-1): NAGVMQNPRHLVRRRGQEARLRCSPMKGHSHVYWYRQLPEEGLKFMVYLQKENIIDESGMPKERFSAEFPKEGPSILRIQQVVRGDSAAYFCASSPPTRDEQFFGPGTRLTVL.

V is TRBV10-3 and J is TRBJ1-3, with TRBD1 as a possible D gene (6 bases). Germline V CDR1 and CDR2: ENHRY, SYGVKD. This CDR3 has 16 residues. The ends were cut back, 5 bases at V and 0 bases at J, with 14 bases in the middle. Here the CDR3 DNA reads TGTGCCATCAGTTCTGGGGGCTCTAGCTCTGGAAACACCATATATTTT. It codes for CAISSGGSSSGNTIYF.

The chain combines TRBV14 with TRBJ1-1, with D unresolved. The ends were cut back, 0 bases at V and 11 bases at J, with 10 bases in the middle. The CDR3 spans 12 residues. Germline lookup yields CDR1 SGHDN and CDR2 FVKESK. The CDR3 region is CASSQEPGQAFF. DNA for the CDR3: TGTGCCAGCAGCCAAGAGCCAGGCCAGGCTTTCTTT.

This clone occurred a few times. The chain couples TRBV7-9 to TRBJ2-1, with TRBD2 matching 11 bases. Germline V CDR1 and CDR2: SEHNR, FQNEAQ (reference sequence). J gave up 1 base and V 4 bases, and 6 bases lay outside the gene matches. The CDR3 sequence is 17 residues long. CDR3 coding DNA: TGTGCCAGCAGCTCCCGACTAGCGGGAACGTCCTACAATGAGCAGTTCTTC. This translates into CASSSRLAGTSYNEQFF.

This clone occurred once. The genes are TRBV27 and TRBJ2-7; D is undetermined. The ends were cut back, 8 bases at V and 0 bases at J, with 11 bases in the middle. Germline V lookup: CDR1 MNHEY, CDR2 SMNVEV (reference sequence). The CDR3 extends over 13 amino acids. CDR3 sequence (DNA): TGTGCCAGCGGCGGAAGGTTCTCCTACGAGCAGTACTTC. This translates into CASGGRFSYEQYF.